Listed here are 22 T cell receptor beta chains from one sample, sequenced in a study of CD8 T cells in ankylosing spondylitis. TCRdb ran MiXCR on the 5' RACE reads and lists one entry per CDR3 protein. Among fewer than 350,000 distinct CDR3 sequences listed, around a tenth were seen once. The sample consisted of blood, either unsorted or a sorted T cell fraction (not recorded which). The receptors stem from a female donor with ankylosing spondylitis or in good health (not recorded which).

The chain recombines TRBV6-1 with TRBJ2-2; perhaps TRBD2 as D (6 bases). The germline V gene encodes CDR1 MNHNS and CDR2 SASEGT. V was cut by 7 bases and J by 5 bases, with 20 bases left in between. The CDR3 has 16 residues. The CDR3 DNA sequence: TGTGCCAGCACCTCCGGGGGACTCGCTGGGACCGGGGAGCTGTTTTTT. As protein: CASTSGGLAGTGELFF.

This clonotype was detected ten times or more. The chain joins TRBV15 to TRBJ2-1; D remains ambiguous. Germline CDR1 and CDR2: LNHNV and YYDKDF (reference sequence). The ends were cut back, 4 bases at V and 1 base at J, with 8 bases in the middle. CDR3 length: 14 residues. The CDR3 here is CATSTARSYNEQFF. The CDR3 DNA reads TGTGCCACCAGCACCGCGCGGTCCTACAATGAGCAGTTCTTC.

Many counts were recorded for this clonotype. The CDR3 spells CASPPSLRGSTEAFF. CDR3 in DNA: TGTGCCAGTCCTCCTAGTCTGCGGGGGAGCACTGAAGCTTTCTTT. V is TRBV28 and J is TRBJ1-1, with a tentative D call TRBD1 (5 bases). CDR1 is MDHEN, CDR2 SYDVKM, per germline. CDR3 size: 15 residues. V shed 9 bases and J shed 4 bases, with 21 bases lying between them.

This clonotype was counted ten times or more. The gene calls are TRBV15 and TRBJ2-2; 7 nucleotides align to TRBD2. The CDR3 is made up of 18 amino acids. Germline lookup yields CDR1 LNHNV and CDR2 YYDKDF (reference sequence). Losses at the gene ends were 2 bases for V and 1 base for J; bases not matched to a gene: 10. The CDR3 DNA reads TGTGCCACCAGCAGATTACCCCCGGGACTACAGAACACCGGGGAGCTGTTTTTT. It codes for CATSRLPPGLQNTGELFF. The whole variable domain, remainder taken from reference TRBV15 and TRBJ2-2, is DAMVIQNPRYQVTQFGKPVTLSCSQTLNHNVMYWYQQKSSQAPKLLFHYYDKDFNNEADTPDNFQSRRPNTSFCFLDIRSPGLGDTAMYLCATSRLPPGLQNTGELFFGEGSRLTVL.

The chain uses TRBV20-1 and TRBJ1-2; tentatively, D is TRBD1 (6 bases). Germline loops: CDR1 DFQATT, CDR2 SNEGSKA (reference sequence). The CDR3 runs to 15 residues. V was pared by 5 bases and J by 5 bases, with 21 bases between. The CDR3 protein is CSAPQNDRPLYGYTF. The CDR3 DNA reads as TGCAGTGCTCCTCAGAATGACAGGCCTCTGTATGGCTACACCTTC.

This clonotype appeared a few times. The chain uses TRBV20-1 and TRBJ2-5; TRBD2 matches at 10 bases. In germline, CDR1 is DFQATT, CDR2 SNEGSKA (reference sequence). V shed 0 bases, J shed 4 bases, and the junction held 8 bases outside the gene matches. The CDR3 contains 16 residues. The DNA of the CDR3 is TGCAGTGCTAGAGATCTCTTGCTAGCGGGAGCAGAGACCCAGTACTTC. Residues: CSARDLLLAGAETQYF.

This clonotype has only a few counts. The chain uses TRBV27 and TRBJ1-2, with TRBD1 identical over 8 bases. CDR3 length: 14 amino acids. Germline values: CDR1 MNHEY, CDR2 SMNVEV (reference sequence). V shed 8 bases, J shed 5 bases, and the junction held 10 bases outside the gene matches. For the CDR3, the DNA is TGTGCCAGCCGACCCCAGGGACAGGCTTATGGCTACACCTTC. Its protein is CASRPQGQAYGYTF.

This clonotype has ten or more counts. V gene TRBV18 combines with J gene TRBJ2-2; D unclear. Germline CDR1 reads KGHSH; CDR2 reads LQKENI. The CDR3 loop spans 15 amino acids. V was trimmed by 3 bases and J by 3 bases, leaving 11 bases between them. The CDR3 region has the DNA TGTGCCAGCTCACCCCGGACGGGTGACACCGGGGAGCTGTTTTTT. It codes for CASSPRTGDTGELFF.

The chain joins TRBV5-1 to TRBJ2-5, with TRBD2 matching over 9 bases. The V segment lost 3 bases and the J segment 1 base; nucleotides outside the gene matches: 10. Looked up from germline, CDR1 is SGHRS and CDR2 is YFSETQ. This CDR3 is built from 17 residues. CDR3: CASSSGKASGVQETQYF. CDR3 nucleotide sequence: TGCGCCAGCAGCTCTGGTAAGGCTAGCGGGGTCCAAGAGACCCAGTACTTC.

The V gene is TRBV30, the J gene TRBJ2-5; D remains unclear. V shed 0 bases and J shed 4 bases, with 18 bases lying between them. The germline gives CDR1 GTSNPN, CDR2 SVGIG (reference sequence). The CDR3 is made up of 16 amino acids. The CDR3: CAWSVPLLRLLETQYF. The CDR3 region has the DNA TGTGCCTGGAGTGTACCCCTGTTAAGGCTCCTAGAGACCCAGTACTTC.

Comments on this clonotype: This may be a read error: a much more frequent sequence differs by one nucleotide. V gene TRBV7-2 combines with J gene TRBJ2-2; 10 bases match TRBD2. V shed 2 bases and J 5 bases; nucleotides not matched to a gene: 2. The germline gives CDR1 SGHTA, CDR2 FQGNSA. This CDR3 is built from 15 residues. CDR3 in amino acids: CTSSLMGLATGELFF. For the CDR3, the DNA is TGTACCAGCAGCTTAATGGGACTAGCGACCGGGGAGCTGTTTTTT.

At least ten counts were recorded for this clonotype. The chain joins TRBV10-1 to TRBJ2-1; TRBD2 matches at 10 bases. V shed 9 bases and J 5 bases; nucleotides not matched to a gene: 7. The germline V gene has CDR1 WNHNN and CDR2 SYGVQD (reference sequence). The CDR3 is 14 residues long. The DNA of the CDR3 is TGCGCCAGTTCAACTAGCGGGATACACAATGAGCAGTTCTTC. Residues: CASSTSGIHNEQFF.

This clonotype has ten or more counts. The rearrangement joins TRBV5-1 to TRBJ2-3; D tentatively reads TRBD1 or TRBD2 (5 bases each). The germline CDR1 and CDR2 sequences are SGHRS and YFSETQ. The CDR3 runs to 14 residues. Trimming removed 7 bases at V and 2 bases at J, with 14 bases between. CDR3: CASASGTPTDTQYF. The CDR3 DNA sequence: TGCGCCAGCGCATCTGGGACCCCCACAGATACGCAGTATTTT.

This clonotype was counted between two and nine times. The genes are TRBV7-6 and TRBJ2-3; 8 bases match TRBD2. Per the germline V gene, CDR1 is SGHVS and CDR2 is FNYEAQ. CDR3 length: 16 amino acids. J lost 1 base, V lost 3 bases, and 6 bases had no gene match. Written as DNA, the CDR3 is TGTGCCAGCAGCTTGGGTCCGCGGGGGGGCACAGATACGCAGTATTTT. It encodes CASSLGPRGGTDTQYF.

Only a few counts were recorded for this clonotype. The V gene is TRBV20-1, the J gene TRBJ2-1, with D perhaps matching TRBD2 (7 bases). The CDR3 has 13 amino acids. Germline CDR1 reads DFQATT; CDR2 reads SNEGSKA (reference sequence). Trimming pared 7 bases from V and 6 bases from J, leaving 16 bases between. CDR3 residues: CSVTAGAGNEQFF. The CDR3 DNA is TGCAGTGTTACGGCGGGGGCTGGCAATGAGCAGTTCTTC.

This clonotype was seen more than once but under ten times. The rearrangement joins TRBV10-3 to TRBJ2-3; D gene uncertain. The CDR3 runs 13 residues. Trimming stripped 4 bases from V and 6 bases from J, with 11 bases between. Germline values: CDR1 ENHRY, CDR2 SYGVKD. The DNA for the CDR3 is TGTGCCATCAGTGTTGGAAGGATGGATACGCAGTATTTT. Its translation is CAISVGRMDTQYF.

This clonotype came up a few times. This chain joins TRBV10-3 and TRBJ1-1; D is undetermined. The V gene's germline CDR1 is ENHRY and CDR2 SYGVKD. This CDR3 has 13 amino acids. Trimming took off 6 bases at V and 1 base at J, with 9 bases between the two ends. The CDR3 reads CAIRRSSNTEAFF. The CDR3 DNA follows: TGTGCCATCAGGAGGAGCTCGAACACTGAAGCTTTCTTT.

The sample holds many counts of this clonotype. This sequence joins TRBV5-1 and TRBJ2-3, with D perhaps assigned TRBD1 or TRBD2 (5 bases each). This CDR3 region has 15 residues. CDR1 and CDR2 (germline): SGHRS, YFSETQ. The germline V and J ends were trimmed by 2 bases and 1 base, with 11 bases remaining between them. The CDR3 reads CASSFSGRGTDTQYF. CDR3 coding DNA: TGCGCCAGCAGCTTTTCGGGGCGGGGCACAGATACGCAGTATTTT.

CDR3 bases: TGTGCCAGCATCCCGTACCCGAGTGATGCCAGTCCGAACACTGAAGCTTTCTTT. Translating gives CASIPYPSDASPNTEAFF. The rearrangement joins TRBV3-1 to TRBJ1-1; D is unresolved. The length of the CDR3 is 18 residues. The germline V and J ends were trimmed by 7 bases and 1 base, with 25 bases remaining between them. Germline lookup yields CDR1 LGHDT and CDR2 YNNKEL (reference sequence).

This clonotype was counted ten times or more. The rearrangement uses TRBV12-3 or TRBV12-4 and TRBJ2-5, with D tentatively TRBD1 or TRBD2 (5 bases each). CDR3 length equals 13 residues. V was trimmed by 6 bases and J by 5 bases, leaving 13 bases between them. The chain's CDR3 is CASRDGARETQYF. In nucleotides, the CDR3 is TGTGCCAGCAGAGACGGGGCCAGGGAGACCCAGTACTTC.

This clonotype was detected ten times or more. The chain carries TRBV7-9 and TRBJ1-4; D remains unclear. The CDR3 length is 13 residues. V was cut by 7 bases and J by 4 bases, with 10 bases left in between. Germline V gene data show CDR1 as SEHNR and CDR2 as FQNEAQ (reference sequence). CDR3 sequence: CASKSSLNEKLFF. The CDR3 DNA reads TGTGCCAGCAAATCCAGCCTTAATGAAAAACTGTTTTTT.

At least ten counts were recorded for this clonotype. The chain is built from TRBV20-1 and TRBJ2-6, with D possibly matching TRBD1 (7 bases). Germline V gene data show CDR1 as DFQATT and CDR2 as SNEGSKA (reference sequence). The CDR3 consists of 15 residues. Trimming took 4 bases from V and 1 from J, leaving 11 bases between them. CDR3 DNA sequence: TGCAGTGCTAAGGGGGCGGGGTCTGGGGCCAACGTCCTGACTTTC. Its translation is CSAKGAGSGANVLTF.